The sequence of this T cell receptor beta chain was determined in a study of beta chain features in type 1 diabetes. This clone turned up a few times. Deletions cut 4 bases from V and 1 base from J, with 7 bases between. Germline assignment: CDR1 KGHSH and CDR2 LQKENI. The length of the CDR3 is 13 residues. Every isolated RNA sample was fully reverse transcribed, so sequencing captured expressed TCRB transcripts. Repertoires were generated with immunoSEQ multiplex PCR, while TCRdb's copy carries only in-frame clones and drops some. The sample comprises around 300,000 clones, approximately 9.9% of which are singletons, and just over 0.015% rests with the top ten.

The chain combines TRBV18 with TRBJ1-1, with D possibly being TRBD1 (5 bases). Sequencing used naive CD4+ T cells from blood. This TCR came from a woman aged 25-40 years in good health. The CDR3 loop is CASSQQGNTEAFF. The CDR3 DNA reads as TGTGCCAGCTCACAGCAGGGGAACACTGAAGCTTTCTTT.